Detailed here is one T cell receptor beta chain. Its cognate antigen is unknown. With sequencing, the targeted depth ranged from 1 in 200,000 to 1 in 1 million T cells. Profiled with immunoSEQ multiplex PCR; TCRdb holds only in-frame clones, not every one. The repertoire includes 250,000 to 350,000 clones, about 72% of them detected once, and 5.6% sits in the top ten. Germline values: CDR1 MNHNS, CDR2 SASEGT. V lost 6 bases to trimming and J lost 1 base, with 1 base between them. This CDR3 comprises 11 residues. This specimen comes from a study of cytotoxic CD8 clonotypes in ibrutinib-treated CLL. Study-level results: Baseline-level clonality went beyond age-matched healthy donors and moved in step with circulating CD8+ T-cell counts.

The chain links TRBV6-1 to TRBJ1-5; the D is unclear. This sequence was found in a human donor with chronic lymphocytic leukemia. Sequencing used PBMCs, obtained at disease progression, from a patient treated with ibrutinib. The DNA of the CDR3 is TGTGCCAGCAGAAGCAATCAGCCCCAGCATTTT. It encodes CASRSNQPQHF.